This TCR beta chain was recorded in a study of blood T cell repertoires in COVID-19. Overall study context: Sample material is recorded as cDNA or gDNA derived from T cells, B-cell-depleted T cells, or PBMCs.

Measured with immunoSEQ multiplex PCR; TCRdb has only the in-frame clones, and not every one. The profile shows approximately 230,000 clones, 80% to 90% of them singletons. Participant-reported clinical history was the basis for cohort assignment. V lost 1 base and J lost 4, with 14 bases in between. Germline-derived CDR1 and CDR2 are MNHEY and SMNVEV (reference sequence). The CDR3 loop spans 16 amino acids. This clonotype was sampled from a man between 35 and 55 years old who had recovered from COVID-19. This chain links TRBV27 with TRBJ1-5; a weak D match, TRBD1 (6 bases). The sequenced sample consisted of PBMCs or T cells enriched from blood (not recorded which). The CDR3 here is CASSLLDRRRNQPQHF. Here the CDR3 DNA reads TGTGCCAGCAGTTTATTGGACAGACGGAGGAATCAGCCCCAGCATTTT.